Sequencing of this T cell receptor (beta chain) was carried out in a study of blood T cells in healthy people across ages. It was with a sample-barcoded 5' primer and a J-beta primer mix that a second PCR of roughly 6 to 12 cycles was run. TCRdb re-derived calls from the 5' RACE reads in MiXCR, one entry per CDR3 protein. This repertoire shows hundreds of thousands of distinct CDR3 sequences, about 20% found once; its top ten account for around a fifth. The sample holds a few counts of this clonotype. V lost 5 bases and J 7 bases, leaving 27 bases between the germline ends. The germline V gene has CDR1 SGHDT and CDR2 YYEEEE. CDR3 length: 17 amino acids.

V and J are TRBV5-6 and TRBJ2-5; the D gene is possibly TRBD1 (6 bases). The sample taken for sequencing was blood. The source is a man aged 70 or older in good health. This chain's CDR3 is CASSYNTGTNFRGTQYF. The DNA of the CDR3 is TGTGCCAGCAGTTATAATACCGGGACAAATTTCCGGGGGACCCAGTACTTC.